The entry below gives a single T cell receptor beta chain sequence along with its context. Its antigen is unknown. This record comes from a study of T cells in narcolepsy. About the research overall: Donors had narcolepsy type 1 or type 2, or were healthy controls.

Study-level points and caveats: Same-patient CSF and blood CD4+ T cell clonotypes included HCRT-specific and TRIB2-specific autoreactive ones. Reportedly, autoreactive clonotypes were serially detected in patients' blood but not controls'.

The CDR3 is made up of 12 amino acids. In germline, CDR1 is KGHSH, CDR2 LQKENI. J gave up 5 bases and V 3 bases, and 1 base lay outside the gene matches. Only in-frame clones appear in the TCRdb table, and some are missing; sequencing was by immunoSEQ multiplex PCR. Of roughly 20,000 clones detected, roughly four fifths appear once; the ten largest clones hold under 2%. Sequencing was done on a sample of memory (CD45RA-) CD4+ T cells from blood. The TCR comes from a human donor in good health. The chain uses TRBV18 and TRBJ2-7; 7 bases align to TRBD1. The CDR3 is CASSPTGDEQYF. CDR3 nucleotide sequence: TGTGCCAGCTCACCCACAGGGGACGAGCAGTACTTC. The full variable domain, with the rest looked up from reference TRBV18 and TRBJ2-7, is NAGVMQNPRHLVRRRGQEARLRCSPMKGHSHVYWYRQLPEEGLKFMVYLQKENIIDESGMPKERFSAEFPKEGPSILRIQQVVRGDSAAYFCASSPTGDEQYFGPGTRLTVT.